The T cell receptor (beta chain) described here comes from a study of long-term antiretroviral therapy in people with HIV. The sample holds one count of this clone. Its target is not known. The authors ran the immunoSEQ assay, v3.0, at survey level. Generated by immunoSEQ multiplex PCR, the TCRdb table keeps only in-frame clones and is missing some. The data show approximately 15,000 clones, about 79% seen once. V shed 6 bases, J shed 4 bases, and the junction held 7 bases outside the gene matches. The germline gives CDR1 LNHDA, CDR2 SQIVND (reference sequence). The CDR3 length is 15 residues. General study points: Records did not include ART adherence, viral resistance or therapy changes. Increased diversity was seen after ART, yet it remained lower than in transplant donor controls.

The TCR sequence derives from a man aged 40-49 years with HIV. The sample in question was unsorted PBMCs, obtained just before starting antiretroviral therapy. V usage is TRBV19 and J usage is TRBJ2-3; 10 bases align to TRBD2. CDR3 in DNA: TGTGCCAGTAGAACACAGCGGGGGGGCGCAGATACGCAGTATTTT. It codes for CASRTQRGGADTQYF.